Following are 24 T cell receptor beta chains from one sample sequenced in a study of T cells in Graves' hyperthyroidism and ophthalmopathy. Regions amplified from RNA transcripts were the TCR beta CDR3 regions. The study used the HTBI primer set for a first-round RT-PCR of the TCR CDR3. TCRdb reprocessed the multiplex PCR reads via MiXCR and lists one record per CDR3 protein. Of more than 500,000 distinct CDR3 sequences listed, around 15% are singletons. Sequencing used blood. Receptor source: a woman in her thirties with Graves' hyperthyroidism.

This clonotype was found many times. The chain links TRBV2 to TRBJ2-7, with D perhaps matching TRBD1 or TRBD2 (6 bases each). V was shortened by 6 bases and J by 6 bases, with 15 bases between the two germline ends. In germline, CDR1 is SNHLY, CDR2 FYNNEI. The CDR3 spans 13 residues. The CDR3 is CASSVSGAAEQYF. DNA for the CDR3: TGTGCCAGCAGCGTATCGGGGGCGGCCGAGCAGTACTTC.

This chain links TRBV6-1 with TRBJ2-7; D gene ambiguous. Germline lookup yields CDR1 MNHNS and CDR2 SASEGT. The CDR3 runs 14 residues. The V gene lost 5 bases and the J gene lost 4 bases, with 15 bases spanning the gap. The CDR3 loop is CASSTPKIPYEQYF. The CDR3 DNA sequence: TGTGCCAGCAGTACCCCCAAGATCCCTTACGAGCAGTACTTC.

This clonotype has ten or more counts. The chain joins TRBV30 to TRBJ2-1; 9 bases line up with TRBD1. There are 17 residues in the CDR3. The J segment lost 10 bases and the V segment lost 3 bases, leaving 19 bases of the junction unmatched. Germline CDR1 is GTSNPN and CDR2 is SVGIG (reference sequence). The CDR3 here is CAWRGSPRTGVSGEQFF. The CDR3, as DNA: TGTGCCTGGAGGGGATCCCCGAGGACAGGGGTTAGTGGGGAGCAGTTCTTC. Drawing the rest from reference TRBV30 and TRBJ2-1, the complete variable domain is SQTIHQWPATLVQPVGSPLSLECTVEGTSNPNLYWYRQAAGRGLQLLFYSVGIGQISSEVPQNLSASRPQDRQFILSSKKLLLSDSGFYLCAWRGSPRTGVSGEQFFGPGTRLTVL.

In this sample, this clonotype turned up a few times. The chain uses TRBV2 and TRBJ1-1; D ambiguous. Germline-derived CDR1 and CDR2 are SNHLY and FYNNEI. The CDR3 covers 12 residues. Trimming cost V 4 bases and J 8 bases, with 11 bases left between them. CDR3 loop: CASSGALTEAFF. The CDR3 region has the DNA TGTGCCAGCAGTGGGGCCCTTACAGAAGCTTTCTTT.

This clonotype was observed at least ten times. V gene TRBV7-2 combines with J gene TRBJ2-3, with D possibly being TRBD1 (7 bases). The CDR3 spans 12 residues. Trimming removed 5 bases from V and 7 bases from J, with 10 bases in between. The germline gives CDR1 SGHTA, CDR2 FQGNSA. The CDR3 here is CASSPGGYTQYF. CDR3 sequence (DNA): TGTGCCAGCAGCCCAGGGGGGTATACGCAGTATTTT. The whole variable domain, filled in from reference TRBV7-2 and TRBJ2-3, reads GAGVSQSPSNKVTEKGKDVELRCDPISGHTALYWYRQSLGQGLEFLIYFQGNSAPDKSGLPSDRFSAERTGGSVSTLTIQRTQQEDSAVYLCASSPGGYTQYFGPGTRLTVL.

The chain carries TRBV27 and TRBJ2-7; 9 bases are shared with TRBD2. Trimming took 5 bases from V and 6 from J; bases not matched to a gene: 5. This CDR3 is 13 amino acids long. Germline values: CDR1 MNHEY, CDR2 SMNVEV (reference sequence). CDR3 sequence reads: CASSPGTSSEQYF. DNA of the CDR3: TGTGCCAGCAGTCCAGGGACTAGCAGCGAGCAGTACTTC.

V gene TRBV10-3 combines with J gene TRBJ2-7; tentative D call: TRBD2 (6 bases). Looked up from germline, CDR1 is ENHRY and CDR2 is SYGVKD. V lost 3 bases and J 6 bases, leaving 6 bases between the germline ends. The CDR3 extends over 11 amino acids. The DNA of the CDR3 is TGTGCCATCAGTGACGGGAGCGAGCAGTACTTC. Protein product: CAISDGSEQYF.

This clonotype has a count of ten or more. The chain employs TRBV27 and TRBJ2-7; D ambiguous. Looked up from germline, CDR1 is MNHEY and CDR2 is SMNVEV (reference sequence). The CDR3 totals 14 residues. The V and J ends lost 4 bases and 4 bases respectively, with 14 bases between them. Here the CDR3 reads CASSSIDPWYEQYF. CDR3 DNA sequence: TGTGCCAGCAGTTCGATAGACCCGTGGTACGAGCAGTACTTC.

This clonotype was counted ten times or more. The V gene is TRBV6-1, the J gene TRBJ1-5; D not resolved. V was clipped by 5 bases and J by 5 bases, with 10 bases between them. CDR3 length equals 13 residues. CDR1 is MNHNS and CDR2 is SASEGT in the germline V gene. The DNA for the CDR3 is TGTGCCAGCAGTTACGCCCGGTATCAGCCCCAGCATTTT. It translates to CASSYARYQPQHF.

In this sample, this clonotype turned up many times. V usage is TRBV30 and J usage is TRBJ1-1, with D possibly TRBD1 on 5 matching bases. This CDR3 contains 12 residues. V was trimmed by 8 bases and J by 1 base, leaving 11 bases between them. Germline CDR1 GTSNPN, CDR2 SVGIG (reference sequence). CDR3 coding DNA: TGTGCCCGGGACCTGGGGAACACTGAAGCTTTCTTT. Its translation: CARDLGNTEAFF.

This sequence joins TRBV28 and TRBJ2-4; D is uncertain. The CDR3 consists of 15 residues. The V end was cut by 6 bases, the J end by 1 base, with 13 bases between. From germline, CDR1 is MDHEN and CDR2 SYDVKM. The CDR3 is CASSPTTFAKNIQYF. CDR3 coding DNA: TGTGCCAGCAGCCCGACGACTTTCGCCAAAAACATTCAGTACTTC.

This clonotype was observed at least ten times. The chain joins TRBV30 to TRBJ1-1; tentatively, D is TRBD1 (5 bases). Trimming shortened V by 5 bases and J by 2 bases, and 9 bases separated the two germline ends. The CDR3 consists of 12 residues. CDR1 is GTSNPN and CDR2 is SVGIG in the germline V gene (reference sequence). CDR3 in amino acids: CAWGRGNTEAFF. In DNA form, the CDR3 reads TGTGCCTGGGGGAGGGGTAACACTGAAGCTTTCTTT.

The chain carries TRBV6-1 and TRBJ2-7, with D maybe TRBD1 (5 bases). V lost 6 bases and J lost 5, with 14 bases in between. CDR3 length equals 13 residues. Germline-derived CDR1 and CDR2 are MNHNS and SASEGT. CDR3: CASRGPGLHEQYF. The CDR3 DNA is TGTGCCAGCAGAGGGCCAGGGCTCCACGAGCAGTACTTC.

The sample holds a few counts of this clonotype. The chain is built from TRBV6-2 or TRBV6-3 and TRBJ1-5, with no clear D. The CDR3 has 16 amino acids. Germline V CDR1 and CDR2: MNHEY, SVGEGT. Deletions cut 2 bases from V and 2 bases from J, with 13 bases between. CDR3 in DNA: TGTGCCAGCAGTTACGGTCGCCGTAGCGGCAATCAGCCCCAGCATTTT. It translates to CASSYGRRSGNQPQHF.

This clonotype was counted ten times or more. V usage is TRBV12-3 or TRBV12-4 and J usage is TRBJ1-6; TRBD1 is a possible D gene (5 bases). The CDR3 spans 14 residues. The germline V and J ends were trimmed by 6 bases and 10 bases, with 16 bases remaining between them. The CDR3 is CASSPDTVVSPLHF. CDR3 in DNA: TGTGCCAGCAGCCCGGACACGGTCGTATCACCCCTCCACTTT.

The chain recombines TRBV6-1 with TRBJ2-3; 7 bases fit TRBD1. V shed 10 bases, J shed 5 bases, and the junction held 9 bases outside the gene matches. The germline CDR1 and CDR2 sequences are MNHNS and SASEGT. This CDR3 contains 13 residues. The CDR3 protein is CATAGTARDTQYF. The CDR3 bases are TGTGCCACTGCCGGGACAGCCAGAGATACGCAGTATTTT.

V and J are TRBV6-5 and TRBJ1-2, with TRBD1 identical over 7 bases. The CDR3 runs 12 residues. V lost 2 bases to trimming and J lost 13 bases; unmatched junction nucleotides: 7. Germline CDR1 is MNHEY and CDR2 is SVGAGI. CDR3 amino acids: CASSYARDSGTF. CDR3 nucleotides: TGTGCCAGCAGTTACGCCCGGGACAGCGGCACCTTC.

There are many counts of this clonotype. This chain uses TRBV30 with TRBJ2-3; 10 bases match TRBD2. V gave up 0 bases and J gave up 4 bases; unmatched junction bases: 4. In germline, CDR1 is GTSNPN, CDR2 SVGIG (reference sequence). This CDR3 region has 15 residues. CDR3: CAWSVGLAGADTQYF. CDR3 sequence (DNA): TGTGCCTGGAGTGTCGGTCTAGCGGGAGCAGATACGCAGTATTTT. Supplemented by reference TRBV30 and TRBJ2-3, the full variable domain reads SQTIHQWPATLVQPVGSPLSLECTVEGTSNPNLYWYRQAAGRGLQLLFYSVGIGQISSEVPQNLSASRPQDRQFILSSKKLLLSDSGFYLCAWSVGLAGADTQYFGPGTRLTVL.

This clonotype appeared many times. The rearrangement joins TRBV15 to TRBJ2-5; possible D gene TRBD2, 6 bases. The germline V and J ends were trimmed by 5 bases and 2 bases, with 9 bases remaining between them. CDR3 length: 13 residues. Germline lookup yields CDR1 LNHNV and CDR2 YYDKDF (reference sequence). CDR3 nucleotide sequence: TGTGCCACCAGCCTGCTAGCGCAAGAGACCCAGTACTTC. Protein product: CATSLLAQETQYF.

The rearrangement links TRBV19 to TRBJ2-7; D is unresolved. CDR1 and CDR2 from the germline V gene are LNHDA and SQIVND (reference sequence). Deletions cut 1 base from V and 6 bases from J, with 16 bases between. This CDR3 region has 15 residues. CDR3 bases: TGTGCCAGTAGTATAGGGAACTTTGAACACGCCGAGCAGTACTTC. It translates to CASSIGNFEHAEQYF.

This chain connects TRBV29-1 to TRBJ2-3, with D unresolved. Germline V lookup: CDR1 SQVTM, CDR2 ANQGSEA. This CDR3 comprises 11 residues. V lost 4 bases and J 5 bases, leaving 7 bases between the germline ends. The CDR3 bases are TGCAGCGTTGCGCATGGAGATACGCAGTATTTT. It specifies CSVAHGDTQYF.

J is TRBJ2-3 and V is TRBV11-3; TRBD2 aligns across 7 bases. J was trimmed by 5 bases and V by 5 bases; bases with no gene match: 10. The germline CDR1 and CDR2 sequences are SGHNT and YENEEA. This CDR3 region has 15 residues. CDR3 sequence (DNA): TGTGCCAGCAGCAGGAGCGGGACTGGGGGAGATACGCAGTATTTT. Encoded protein: CASSRSGTGGDTQYF.

The chain recombines TRBV6-2 or TRBV6-3 with TRBJ1-5; D unclear. Germline assignment: CDR1 MNHEY and CDR2 SVGEGT. This CDR3 comprises 16 residues. V dropped 2 bases and J dropped 1 base, with 12 bases sitting between them. In nucleotides, the CDR3 is TGTGCCAGCAGTTACAGCTCGGTCCCGAGCAATCAGCCCCAGCATTTT. Translation gives CASSYSSVPSNQPQHF.

A remark on this clonotype: An end of the junction does not agree with germline; a read error may underlie this. This chain links TRBV7-9 with TRBJ2-3, with TRBD2 as a possible D gene (6 bases). The CDR3 is 13 amino acids. Germline V gives CDR1 SEHNR, CDR2 FQNEAQ (reference sequence). The CDR3 loop reads CANSPRERNTQYF. For the CDR3, the DNA is TGTGCCAACAGCCCCCGGGAGCGGAATACGCAGTATTTT.